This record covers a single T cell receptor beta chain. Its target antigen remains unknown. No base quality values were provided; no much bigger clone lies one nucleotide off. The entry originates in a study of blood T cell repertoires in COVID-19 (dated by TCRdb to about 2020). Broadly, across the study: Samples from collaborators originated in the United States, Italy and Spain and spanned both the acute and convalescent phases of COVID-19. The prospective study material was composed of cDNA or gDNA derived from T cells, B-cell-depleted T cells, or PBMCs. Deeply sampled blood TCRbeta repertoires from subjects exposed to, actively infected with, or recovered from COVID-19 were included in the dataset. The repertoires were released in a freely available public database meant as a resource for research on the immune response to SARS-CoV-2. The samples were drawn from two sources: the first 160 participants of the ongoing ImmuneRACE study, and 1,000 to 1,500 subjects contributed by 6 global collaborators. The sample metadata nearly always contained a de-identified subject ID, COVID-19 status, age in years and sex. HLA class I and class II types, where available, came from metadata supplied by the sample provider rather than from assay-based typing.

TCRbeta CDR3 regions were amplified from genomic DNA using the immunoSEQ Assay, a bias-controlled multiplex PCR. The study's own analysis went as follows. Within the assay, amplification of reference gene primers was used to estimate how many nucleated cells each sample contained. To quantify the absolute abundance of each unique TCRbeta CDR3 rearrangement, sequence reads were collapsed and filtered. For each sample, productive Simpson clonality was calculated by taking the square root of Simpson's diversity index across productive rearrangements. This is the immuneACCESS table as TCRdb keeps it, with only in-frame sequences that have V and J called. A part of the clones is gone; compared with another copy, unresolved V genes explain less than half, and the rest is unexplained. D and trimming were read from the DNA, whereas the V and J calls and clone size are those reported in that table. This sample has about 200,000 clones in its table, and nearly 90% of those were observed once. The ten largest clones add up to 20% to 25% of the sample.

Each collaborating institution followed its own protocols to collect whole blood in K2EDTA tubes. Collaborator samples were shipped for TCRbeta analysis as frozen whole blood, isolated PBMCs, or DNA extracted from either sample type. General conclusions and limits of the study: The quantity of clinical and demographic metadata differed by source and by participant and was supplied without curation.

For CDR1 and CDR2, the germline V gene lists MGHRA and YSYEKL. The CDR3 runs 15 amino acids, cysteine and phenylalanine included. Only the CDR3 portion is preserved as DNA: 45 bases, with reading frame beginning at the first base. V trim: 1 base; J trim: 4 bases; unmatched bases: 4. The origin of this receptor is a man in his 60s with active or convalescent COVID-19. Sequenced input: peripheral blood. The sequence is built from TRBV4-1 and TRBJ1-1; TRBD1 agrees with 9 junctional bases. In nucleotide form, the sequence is TGCGCCAGCAGCCAAGTACAGGGGGCCGTCACTGAAGCTTTCTTT. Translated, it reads CASSQVQGAVTEAFF.